This TCR beta chain was sequenced in a study of T cell responses to AZD1222 COVID-19 vaccine. Study overall: Second doses that came at about 4 or about 12 weeks were put together.

V was trimmed by 6 bases and J by 2 bases, leaving 10 bases between them. The length of the CDR3 is 12 residues. Germline V gives CDR1 SQVTM, CDR2 ANQGSEA. General study results and limits: The span of vaccine-associated CD4 TCRs extended across spike, with dominance at 160-218 and 743-854. Repertoires in all cases were sampled only once the peak T cell response had passed. Clonal diversity may have been underestimated, and the donors were mostly white British, with more females than males.

Some clones are missing from TCRdb's copy, which holds only in-frame ones; the method was immunoSEQ multiplex PCR. The sample shows around 140,000 clones, just over 90% of them seen only once. Concerning this clone: Its antigen is unknown.

The specimen was peripheral blood, collected on day 0 of AZD1222 vaccination. The clonotype comes from an adult in good health. The J gene is TRBJ1-2, the V gene TRBV29-1, with a tentative D call TRBD1 (6 bases). CDR3 coding DNA: TGCAGCGTCCAGGGGACGAACTATGGCTACACCTTC. Its protein is CSVQGTNYGYTF.